The source of this TCR beta chain is a study of T-cell memory formation after mild COVID-19. Overall study results and limits: That cross-reactive memory joined was suggested by some responding clones appearing in pre-infection memory. Later expanders leaned CD4+, whereas clones that contracted between day 15 and 85 were balanced CD4/CD8. Whether second-wave clones peaking at day 37 were SARS-CoV-2 specific went unconfirmed.

J gave up 8 bases and V 3 bases, and 4 bases lay outside the gene matches. The CDR3 spans 14 residues. Comment on this clonotype: Its antigen is not identified.

A 5'RACE reaction primed in the constant segment made cDNA libraries of TCR alpha and TCR beta, and these carried sample barcodes and UMIs. TCRdb processed the 5' RACE reads anew with MiXCR; each CDR3 protein has one entry. The profile shows 150,000 to 200,000 distinct CDR3 sequences, 11% of them singletons. Sequencing was carried out using PBMCs or a T cell subset sorted from them (not recorded which). The clonotype was recovered from a young man who had mild COVID-19 (a few samples of this study predate the infection). Cell type and time point are not known. This sequence joins TRBV5-3 and TRBJ2-1; 11 nucleotides match TRBD1. TRBV5-3 is an open reading frame, and its role is uncertain. The CDR3 is CARSSDRGPDEQFF. DNA for the CDR3: TGTGCCAGAAGCTCGGACAGGGGGCCGGATGAGCAGTTCTTC.